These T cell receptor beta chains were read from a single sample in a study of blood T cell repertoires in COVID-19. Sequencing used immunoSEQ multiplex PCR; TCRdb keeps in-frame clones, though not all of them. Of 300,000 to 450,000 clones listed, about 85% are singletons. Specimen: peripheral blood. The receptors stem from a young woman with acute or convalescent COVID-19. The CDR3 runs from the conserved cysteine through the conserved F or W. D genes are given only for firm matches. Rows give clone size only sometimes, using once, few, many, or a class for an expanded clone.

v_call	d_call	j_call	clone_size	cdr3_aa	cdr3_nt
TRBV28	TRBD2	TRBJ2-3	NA	CASSLGTTSTDTQYF	TGTGCCAGCAGTTTAGGGACTACTAGCACAGATACGCAGTATTTT
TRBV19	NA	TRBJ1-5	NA	CASSMGGGQPQHF	TGTGCCAGTAGTATGGGAGGGGGTCAGCCCCAGCATTTT
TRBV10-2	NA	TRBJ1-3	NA	CASSERDSGNTIYF	TGCGCCAGCAGTGAAAGAGACTCTGGAAACACCATATATTTT
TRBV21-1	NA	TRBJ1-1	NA	CASSKFSVEQGSTEAFF	TGTGCCAGCAGCAAATTTAGCGTTGAACAGGGCAGCACTGAAGCTTTCTTT
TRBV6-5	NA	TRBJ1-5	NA	CASRGGRGSQPQHF	TGTGCCAGCAGGGGGGGGAGGGGCAGTCAGCCCCAGCATTTT
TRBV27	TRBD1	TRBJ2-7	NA	CASSSYRGDEQYF	TGTGCCAGCAGTTCGTACAGGGGGGACGAGCAGTACTTC
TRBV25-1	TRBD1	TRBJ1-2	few	CASSDWGDRGGYTF	TGTGCCAGCAGTGACTGGGGGGACAGGGGAGGCTACACCTTC
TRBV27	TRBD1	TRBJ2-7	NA	CASARDSFYEQYF	TGTGCCAGCGCCCGGGACAGCTTCTACGAGCAGTACTTC
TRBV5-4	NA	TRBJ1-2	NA	CASSPRGLGYGYTF	TGTGCCAGCAGCCCCAGGGGTTTGGGATATGGCTACACCTTC
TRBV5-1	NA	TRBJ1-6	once	CASWAGGVGPLHF	TGCGCCAGCTGGGCGGGGGGGGTTGGACCCCTCCACTTT
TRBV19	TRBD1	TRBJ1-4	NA	CASVRTGVEEKLFF	TGTGCCAGTGTCCGGACAGGGGTAGAAGAAAAACTGTTTTTT
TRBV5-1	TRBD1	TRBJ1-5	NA	CASSAETGGNQPQHF	TGCGCCAGCAGCGCCGAGACAGGGGGCAATCAGCCCCAGCATTTT
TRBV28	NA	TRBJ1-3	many	CATRRVGSGNTIYF	TGTGCCACACGACGGGTGGGCTCTGGAAACACCATATATTTT
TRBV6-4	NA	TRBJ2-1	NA	CASSMEPSSYNEQFF	TGTGCCAGCAGCATGGAGCCTAGCTCCTACAATGAGCAGTTCTTC
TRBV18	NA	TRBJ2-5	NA	CASSPGQPTQETQYF	TGTGCCAGCTCACCAGGACAGCCAACCCAAGAGACCCAGTACTTC
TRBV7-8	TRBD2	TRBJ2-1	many	CASSMRTPGLAGTNEQFF	TGTGCCAGCAGCATGAGAACGCCCGGACTAGCGGGGACTAATGAGCAGTTCTTC
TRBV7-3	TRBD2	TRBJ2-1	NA	CASSPSGGAHNEQFF	TGTGCCAGCAGCCCTAGCGGGGGGGCCCACAATGAGCAGTTCTTC
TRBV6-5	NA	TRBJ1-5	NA	CASSFIQFGQPQHF	TGTGCCAGCAGTTTCATACAGTTTGGTCAGCCCCAGCATTTT
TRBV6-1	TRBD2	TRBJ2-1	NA	CASSEGLAAQGQFF	TGTGCCAGCAGTGAAGGACTAGCGGCGCAGGGGCAGTTCTTC
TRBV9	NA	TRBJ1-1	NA	CASSVEAVPNLDTEAFF	TGTGCCAGCAGCGTAGAGGCGGTCCCTAACCTAGACACTGAAGCTTTCTTT
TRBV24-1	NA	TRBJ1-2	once	CATSDASQNYGYTF	TGTGCCACCAGTGATGCCAGTCAGAACTATGGCTACACCTTC
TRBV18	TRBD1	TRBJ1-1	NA	CASSPNRIQGATEAFF	TGTGCCAGCTCACCAAACCGGATTCAGGGGGCCACTGAAGCTTTCTTT
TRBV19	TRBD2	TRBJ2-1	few	CASSVGLAGGNEQFF	TGTGCCAGTAGTGTCGGACTAGCGGGAGGCAATGAGCAGTTCTTC
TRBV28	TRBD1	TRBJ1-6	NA	CASSLQGDNSPLHF	TGTGCCAGCAGTCTGCAGGGGGATAATTCACCCCTCCACTTT
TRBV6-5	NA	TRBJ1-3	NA	CASSYGRSGNTIYF	TGTGCCAGCAGTTACGGGCGCTCTGGAAACACCATATATTTT
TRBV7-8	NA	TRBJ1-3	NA	CASSFGRSVAGNTIYF	TGTGCCAGCAGCTTTGGTCGGTCCGTGGCTGGAAACACCATATATTTT